The next 25 T cell receptor beta chains were all read from a single sample in a study of blood T cell repertoires in COVID-19. Sequencing was performed with immunoSEQ multiplex PCR; in TCRdb, only in-frame clones are kept and a portion is missing. This table has about 260,000 clones, approximately 80% appearing once. The specimen was peripheral blood. The source is a man aged 55 to 70 with acute or convalescent COVID-19.

This chain uses TRBV6-5 with TRBJ1-4; D remains ambiguous. This CDR3 region has 14 residues. V was shortened by 4 bases and J by 4 bases, with 10 bases between the two germline ends. Germline V lookup: CDR1 MNHEY, CDR2 SVGAGI. CDR3: CASSSDGGNEKLFF. The CDR3 region has the DNA TGTGCCAGCAGTTCGGACGGAGGTAATGAAAAACTGTTTTTT.

V is TRBV9 and J is TRBJ1-6; 7 bases are shared with TRBD1. CDR1 SGDLS and CDR2 YYNGEE come from the germline V gene. The junction had 6 bases not matched to a gene; V was cut back by 3 bases and J by 6 bases. This CDR3 has 15 residues. CDR3 nucleotides: TGTGCCAGCAGCGCACCTACAGGGGTTAATTCACCCCTCCACTTT. It yields the protein CASSAPTGVNSPLHF.

This chain uses TRBV19 with TRBJ2-3, with D tentatively TRBD1 (6 bases). The CDR3 contains 14 residues. Trimming removed 3 bases from V and 2 bases from J, with 9 bases in between. CDR1 and CDR2 from the germline V gene are LNHDA and SQIVND (reference sequence). The CDR3 loop is CASSIGQPTDTQYF. Written as DNA, the CDR3 is TGTGCCAGTAGTATCGGACAGCCCACAGATACGCAGTATTTT. Full variable domain (outside the CDR3, taken from reference TRBV19 and TRBJ2-3): DGGITQSPKYLFRKEGQNVTLSCEQNLNHDAMYWYRQDPGQGLRLIYYSQIVNDFQKGDIAEGYSVSREKKESFPLTVTSAQKNPTAFYLCASSIGQPTDTQYFGPGTRLTVL.

The V gene is TRBV7-9, the J gene TRBJ1-5; 7 nucleotides match TRBD1. This CDR3 comprises 18 residues. V gave up 1 base and J gave up 1 base; unmatched junction bases: 10. Looked up from germline, CDR1 is SEHNR and CDR2 is FQNEAQ (reference sequence). The CDR3, as DNA: TGTGCCAGCAGCTTAGAGCGGGAGACAGGGCACAGCAATCAGCCCCAGCATTTT. The encoded protein is CASSLERETGHSNQPQHF. Complete variable domain (other parts from reference TRBV7-9 and TRBJ1-5): DTGVSQNPRHKITKRGQNVTFRCDPISEHNRLYWYRQTLGQGPEFLTYFQNEAQLEKSRLLSDRFSAERPKGSFSTLEIQRTEQGDSAMYLCASSLERETGHSNQPQHFGDGTRLSIL.

For this clone: In the same sample, other DNA sequences code for this CDR3. The V gene is TRBV18, the J gene TRBJ1-2; 7 bases match TRBD1. CDR1 is KGHSH, CDR2 LQKENI, per germline. The CDR3 spans 14 residues. V shed 3 bases and J 1 base; nucleotides not matched to a gene: 2. In DNA, the CDR3 is TGTGCCAGCTCACCCGACAGGGTTAACTATGGCTACACCTTC. Translated: CASSPDRVNYGYTF.

J is TRBJ1-2 and V is TRBV21-1. TRBV21-1 is tagged as a pseudogene. This CDR3 region has 12 residues. This chain's CDR3 is CASRKGGFGYTF. In nucleotides, the CDR3 is TGTGCCAGCAGAAAGGGAGGATTTGGCTACACCTTC.

This chain links TRBV11-2 with TRBJ1-1, with 7 bases aligning to TRBD1. The CDR3 totals 17 residues. Losses at the gene ends were 4 bases for V and 5 bases for J; bases not matched to a gene: 16. Germline V gene data show CDR1 as SGHAT and CDR2 as FQNNGV. CDR3 protein: CASSSNIQGTVKTEAFF. In DNA form, the CDR3 reads TGTGCCAGCAGCTCCAATATACAGGGGACTGTAAAGACTGAAGCTTTCTTT. Filled out from reference TRBV11-2 and TRBJ1-1, the complete variable domain reads EAGVAQSPRYKIIEKRQSVAFWCNPISGHATLYWYQQILGQGPKLLIQFQNNGVVDDSQLPKDRFSAERLKGVDSTLKIQPAKLEDSAVYLCASSSNIQGTVKTEAFFGQGTRLTVV.

The rearrangement joins TRBV2 to TRBJ2-3; 10 bases match TRBD2. Looked up from germline, CDR1 is SNHLY and CDR2 is FYNNEI. The ends lost 7 bases at V and 2 bases at J; junction bases unmatched: 27. CDR3 length equals 22 residues. The CDR3 loop reads CASNGPGQLAGTTLHNTDTQYF. The CDR3 coding sequence is TGTGCCAGCAACGGCCCGGGGCAACTAGCGGGGACAACGCTCCACAACACAGATACGCAGTATTTT.

The CDR3 DNA is TGTGCCAGCAGCTTGGGGAGGTATCAGCCCCAGCATTTT. This translates into CASSLGRYQPQHF. J is TRBJ1-5 and V is TRBV7-2; D is uncertain. Germline V gene lookup returns CDR1 SGHTA and CDR2 FQGNSA. V lost 3 bases and J lost 5, with 8 bases in between. The CDR3 consists of 13 residues.

V gene TRBV3-1 (or the pseudogene TRBV3-2) combines with J gene TRBJ2-7; D is uncertain. V was pared by 3 bases and J by 5 bases, with 14 bases between. Germline V gene sequence: CDR1 LGHDT, CDR2 YNNKEL (reference sequence). This CDR3 contains 14 residues. The DNA for the CDR3 is TGTGCCAGCAGCCAGGGCAGTATCTTAAACGAGCAGTACTTC. As protein: CASSQGSILNEQYF.

The chain combines TRBV11-2 with TRBJ2-7; 7 nucleotides match TRBD1. This CDR3 spans 14 amino acids. J was trimmed by 2 bases and V by 5 bases; bases with no gene match: 6. CDR1 and CDR2 (germline): SGHAT, FQNNGV. Written as DNA, the CDR3 is TGTGCCAGCAGCCCCCGACAGGGAGCCTACGAGCAGTACTTC. This codes for CASSPRQGAYEQYF.

The chain is built from TRBV28 and TRBJ2-7; 11 positions agree with TRBD2. The CDR3 has 14 residues. V shed 7 bases, J shed 5 bases, and the junction held 7 bases outside the gene matches. Germline CDR1 is MDHEN and CDR2 is SYDVKM. CDR3 DNA: TGTGCCAGCAATTCTCTAGCGGGAGGCAACGAGCAGTACTTC. Translation gives CASNSLAGGNEQYF. Variable domain in full (rest from reference TRBV28 and TRBJ2-7): DVKVTQSSRYLVKRTGEKVFLECVQDMDHENMFWYRQDPGLGLRLIYFSYDVKMKEKGDIPEGYSVSREKKERFSLILESASTNQTSMYLCASNSLAGGNEQYFGPGTRLTVT.

This clone was seen a few times. This chain uses TRBV27 with TRBJ2-2, with D possibly TRBD1 on 6 matching bases. CDR3 length: 15 residues. In germline, CDR1 is MNHEY, CDR2 SMNVEV (reference sequence). Trimming took 6 bases from V and 0 from J, leaving 11 bases between them. DNA of the CDR3: TGTGCCAGCAGATGGGACATCTCGAACACCGGGGAGCTGTTTTTT. Protein sequence: CASRWDISNTGELFF.

CDR3 region: CATSASARQETQYF. In DNA, the CDR3 is TGTGCCACCTCCGCTAGCGCAAGACAAGAGACCCAGTACTTC. The rearrangement links TRBV28 to TRBJ2-5; a possible D gene is TRBD2 (6 bases). CDR1 MDHEN and CDR2 SYDVKM come from the germline V gene. Trimming pared 10 bases from V and 2 bases from J, leaving 17 bases between. This CDR3 contains 14 residues.

The chain links TRBV27 to TRBJ1-1, with D maybe TRBD1 (6 bases). The V end lost 3 bases, the J end lost 2 bases, and 10 bases lay between the germline ends. The CDR3 has 14 amino acids. Germline CDR1 MNHEY, CDR2 SMNVEV (reference sequence). CDR3 sequence (DNA): TGTGCCAGCAGTTTCTGGGGGCGAAACACTGAAGCTTTCTTT. Encoded protein: CASSFWGRNTEAFF.

This clone was recorded once. This chain uses TRBV5-4 with TRBJ2-6, with a possible D match to TRBD2 (7 bases). There are 19 residues in the CDR3. From germline, CDR1 is SGHNT and CDR2 YYREEE (reference sequence). V was clipped by 1 base and J by 0 bases, with 17 bases between them. The CDR3 loop is CASSLRLGGGHSGANVLTF. DNA for the CDR3: TGTGCCAGCAGCTTGAGACTGGGCGGGGGACACTCTGGGGCCAACGTCCTGACTTTC.

The chain is built from TRBV19 and TRBJ1-1; the D gene is possibly TRBD1 (5 bases). V shed 6 bases and J shed 0 bases, with 11 bases lying between them. Per germline, CDR1 LNHDA and CDR2 SQIVND (reference sequence). This CDR3 has 14 residues. Here the CDR3 DNA reads TGTGCCAGTAGCTTGGACACCATGAACACTGAAGCTTTCTTT. This gives the protein CASSLDTMNTEAFF.

The CDR3 DNA follows: TGTGCCAGCAGCACAGGGAACATTGCGGATACGCAGTATTTT. This gives the protein CASSTGNIADTQYF. The J gene is TRBJ2-3, the V gene TRBV21-1; TRBD1 reflects the table's D call only, with no check against the DNA. TRBV21-1 is designated a pseudogene. The CDR3 is 14 amino acids.

The rearrangement links TRBV5-5 to TRBJ2-2; D uncertain. The CDR3 length is 14 residues. Germline CDR1 and CDR2: SGHKS and YYEKEE (reference sequence). V was clipped by 0 bases and J by 1 base, with 4 bases between them. As DNA, the CDR3 is TGTGCCAGCAGCTTGGTTAGGAACACCGGGGAGCTGTTTTTT. Its translation: CASSLVRNTGELFF.

The rearrangement joins TRBV19 to TRBJ1-2, with D possibly matching TRBD1 (5 bases). The CDR3 covers 15 residues. Germline V gene lookup returns CDR1 LNHDA and CDR2 SQIVND (reference sequence). Trimming removed 4 bases at V and 2 bases at J, with 14 bases between. For the CDR3, the DNA is TGTGCCAGTAGTACATCAGGACAAGCGAACTATGGCTACACCTTC. It specifies CASSTSGQANYGYTF.

The rearrangement uses TRBV11-2 and TRBJ1-2; 7 bases fit TRBD1. The CDR3 loop spans 15 amino acids. CDR1 and CDR2 from the germline V gene are SGHAT and FQNNGV. The junction had 6 bases not matched to a gene; V was cut back by 0 bases and J by 5 bases. CDR3 bases: TGTGCCAGCAGCTTAGATCAAGGGGGCACGTATGGCTACACCTTC. Translated: CASSLDQGGTYGYTF. Using reference TRBV11-2 and TRBJ1-2 for the parts outside the CDR3, the full variable domain is EAGVAQSPRYKIIEKRQSVAFWCNPISGHATLYWYQQILGQGPKLLIQFQNNGVVDDSQLPKDRFSAERLKGVDSTLKIQPAKLEDSAVYLCASSLDQGGTYGYTFGSGTRLTVV.

J is TRBJ2-1 and V is TRBV20-1; D remains unclear. Germline CDR1 is DFQATT and CDR2 is SNEGSKA (reference sequence). This CDR3 is 11 amino acids long. V was trimmed by 6 bases and J by 5 bases, leaving 8 bases between them. The CDR3 region is CSAPLHNEQFF. In DNA, the CDR3 is TGCAGTGCCCCTCTACACAATGAGCAGTTCTTC.

The rearrangement links TRBV7-8 to TRBJ1-3, with 8 bases matching TRBD1. This CDR3 region has 16 residues. Trimming at V came to 1 base and at J to 1 base, leaving 3 bases not matched to a gene. Germline V gives CDR1 SGHVS, CDR2 FQNEAQ. DNA for the CDR3: TGTGCCAGCAGCTTAGGACAGGGGTTTTCTGGAAACACCATATATTTT. It translates to CASSLGQGFSGNTIYF.

Only a few counts were recorded for this clone. The genes are TRBV4-1 and TRBJ1-5, with 10 bases fitting TRBD1. The CDR3 is made up of 19 amino acids. V was pared by 1 base and J by 4 bases, with 13 bases of the junction left unmatched. Germline-derived CDR1 and CDR2 are MGHRA and YSYEKL. Written as DNA, the CDR3 is TGCGCCAGCAGCCAAGTCCTGGGACAGGGGTACATACGGAATCAGCCCCAGCATTTT. This encodes CASSQVLGQGYIRNQPQHF.

The chain recombines TRBV5-1 with TRBJ2-6, with D unclear. Per the germline V gene, CDR1 is SGHRS and CDR2 is YFSETQ. V dropped 4 bases and J dropped 3 bases, with 23 bases sitting between them. This CDR3 has 19 residues. In DNA, the CDR3 is TGCGCCAGCAGCCCTCAGGCGCTCTCCTCTCTCTTTGGGGCCAACGTCCTGACTTTC. Its translation: CASSPQALSSLFGANVLTF.